The 29 T cell receptor beta chains below were found in one sample sequenced in a study of blood T cells in healthy people across ages. Combining a sample-barcoded 5' primer with a J-beta primer mix, a second PCR ran for roughly 7 to 12 cycles. One entry per CDR3 protein results from TCRdb running MiXCR on the 5' RACE reads. The sample includes 980,000 or so distinct CDR3 sequences, around 49% of them seen just once. Specimen: blood. All receptors derive from a man aged 25-40 years in good health.

The genes are TRBV6-5 and TRBJ2-1; 8 bases map to TRBD1. Unmatched junction bases numbered 9, after V lost 6 bases and J lost 5 bases. The CDR3 runs 15 residues. Looked up from germline, CDR1 is MNHEY and CDR2 is SVGAGI. The CDR3 loop is CASSRQDRAHNEQFF. The CDR3 DNA reads TGTGCCAGCAGCCGGCAGGACAGGGCTCACAATGAGCAGTTCTTC.

This chain uses TRBV4-1 with TRBJ2-1; D unresolved. Germline lookup yields CDR1 MGHRA and CDR2 YSYEKL. CDR3 length equals 14 residues. Trimming took 4 bases from V and 6 from J, leaving 13 bases between them. The chain's CDR3 is CASSPDQNRNEQFF. CDR3 DNA sequence: TGCGCCAGCAGCCCGGACCAGAACCGCAATGAGCAGTTCTTC.

The chain employs TRBV7-9 and TRBJ1-5, with D unresolved. Trimming stripped 5 bases from V and 3 bases from J, with 8 bases between. Germline lookup yields CDR1 SEHNR and CDR2 FQNEAQ (reference sequence). The CDR3 spans 13 residues. This CDR3 is CASSVGHNQPQHF. CDR3 DNA: TGTGCCAGCAGCGTTGGGCACAATCAGCCCCAGCATTTT.

This clonotype occurred many times. The chain employs TRBV24-1 and TRBJ2-7, with 7 bases aligning to TRBD1. The J segment lost 0 bases and the V segment lost 5 bases, leaving 6 bases of the junction unmatched. The CDR3 is 15 amino acids. Per germline, CDR1 KGHDR and CDR2 SFDVKD. The CDR3 spells CATSGWDSISYEQYF. In DNA, the CDR3 is TGTGCCACCAGTGGATGGGACAGCATCTCCTACGAGCAGTACTTC.

This clonotype was seen repeatedly, ten times or more. The J gene is TRBJ2-1, the V gene TRBV10-3, with TRBD2 identical over 7 bases. V was pared by 7 bases and J by 5 bases, with 8 bases of the junction left unmatched. The CDR3 loop spans 14 amino acids. Looked up from germline, CDR1 is ENHRY and CDR2 is SYGVKD. The CDR3 reads CAIKAGEMNNEQFF. The DNA for the CDR3 is TGTGCCATCAAGGCGGGAGAAATGAACAATGAGCAGTTCTTC.

This clonotype was recorded a few times. This chain joins TRBV7-2 and TRBJ1-4; D is unresolved. The germline V and J ends were trimmed by 7 bases and 8 bases, with 14 bases remaining between them. This CDR3 is 13 amino acids long. From germline, CDR1 is SGHTA and CDR2 FQGNSA. CDR3: CASKIGGSEKLFF. In DNA, the CDR3 is TGTGCCAGCAAAATCGGAGGCTCGGAAAAACTGTTTTTT.

The V gene is TRBV5-1, the J gene TRBJ2-3; D is perhaps TRBD2 (6 bases). The CDR3 totals 14 residues. The germline V and J ends were trimmed by 7 bases and 5 bases, with 17 bases remaining between them. The germline CDR1 and CDR2 sequences are SGHRS and YFSETQ. The CDR3, as DNA: TGCGCCAGCTTAGGAGGAGGGTCCAGAGATACGCAGTATTTT. Residues: CASLGGGSRDTQYF.

This clonotype was observed a few times. The chain joins TRBV3-1 to TRBJ2-7, with D perhaps matching TRBD2 (5 bases). Germline-derived CDR1 and CDR2 are LGHDT and YNNKEL (reference sequence). Deletions cut 2 bases from V and 7 bases from J, with 6 bases between. The CDR3 length is 11 residues. For the CDR3, the DNA is TGTGCCAGCAGCCAAAGGAGGGAGCAGTACTTC. Protein sequence: CASSQRREQYF.

The J gene is TRBJ2-7, the V gene TRBV30; D not resolved. This CDR3 region has 14 residues. The V end lost 0 bases, the J end lost 5 bases, and 14 bases lay between the germline ends. Germline V gene data show CDR1 as GTSNPN and CDR2 as SVGIG (reference sequence). The CDR3 bases are TGTGCCTGGAGTGTAGGAACCGCGTTGGACGAGCAGTACTTC. It encodes CAWSVGTALDEQYF.

This clonotype is medium-sized within its sample. The chain combines TRBV6-2 or TRBV6-3 with TRBJ2-1; D is ambiguous. There are 17 residues in the CDR3. Germline V gene sequence: CDR1 MNHEY, CDR2 SVGEGT. V shed 5 bases and J shed 9 bases, with 26 bases lying between them. The CDR3 loop is CASSALRRAGYVSEQFF. The CDR3 DNA sequence: TGTGCCAGCAGTGCCTTAAGACGGGCAGGTTATGTTAGTGAGCAGTTCTTC.

The V gene is TRBV6-6, the J gene TRBJ1-1; 8 nucleotides line up with TRBD1. After removal of 5 bases from V and 5 bases from J, the junction contained 7 bases not matched to a gene. The CDR3 spans 14 residues. Germline-derived CDR1 and CDR2 are MNHNY and SVGAGI (reference sequence). This CDR3 reads CASSQTGDRTEAFF. The CDR3 DNA reads TGTGCCAGCAGTCAGACAGGGGACCGAACTGAAGCTTTCTTT.

The chain carries TRBV6-2 or TRBV6-3 and TRBJ2-1; possible D gene TRBD1, 5 bases. This CDR3 contains 14 residues. V dropped 2 bases and J dropped 6 bases, with 11 bases sitting between them. Germline assignment: CDR1 MNHEY and CDR2 SVGEGT. CDR3 DNA: TGTGCCAGCAGTTACGTGGGGCCGGGCAATGAGCAGTTCTTC. Its translation: CASSYVGPGNEQFF.

In its sample, this clonotype was seen many times. Germline and junction disagree at one end, which may indicate a read error. The chain combines TRBV4-1 with TRBJ2-7; no reliable D call. Germline CDR1 and CDR2: MGHRA and YSYEKL. This CDR3 spans 13 amino acids. The CDR3 region has the DNA TGTGCCAGCAGCCCCCTTGGCGGTTACGAGCAGTACTTC. Its protein is CASSPLGGYEQYF.

The genes are TRBV6-2 or TRBV6-3 and TRBJ2-5, with D uncertain. The length of the CDR3 is 17 residues. V dropped 5 bases and J dropped 2 bases, with 21 bases sitting between them. Germline CDR1 MNHEY, CDR2 SVGEGT. CDR3 residues: CASSGIDGPQTQETQYF. CDR3 DNA sequence: TGTGCCAGCAGTGGTATCGACGGACCTCAGACACAAGAGACCCAGTACTTC.

A few counts support this clonotype. This sequence joins TRBV6-1 and TRBJ1-6; unclear D gene. Germline lookup yields CDR1 MNHNS and CDR2 SASEGT. The CDR3 contains 16 residues. With 6 bases removed from V and 0 bases from J, the gap between germline ends came to 12 bases. This CDR3 is CASRDTESSYNSPLHF. For the CDR3, the DNA is TGTGCCAGCAGAGATACAGAGAGCTCCTATAATTCACCCCTCCACTTT.

This clonotype has at least ten counts. The chain combines TRBV12-3 or TRBV12-4 with TRBJ2-7, with TRBD1 matching over 8 bases. The CDR3 loop spans 13 amino acids. J was trimmed by 2 bases and V by 4 bases; bases with no gene match: 1. DNA for the CDR3: TGTGCCAGCAGTTCCAGGGGGCCCTACGAGCAGTACTTC. It translates to CASSSRGPYEQYF.

This chain connects TRBV7-2 to TRBJ2-1, with 8 bases matching TRBD1. With V trimmed by 5 bases and J by 6 bases, 9 bases remained unmatched. The CDR3 covers 15 residues. Germline lookup yields CDR1 SGHTA and CDR2 FQGNSA. The CDR3 is CASSPTRTGRNEQFF. DNA of the CDR3: TGTGCCAGCAGCCCGACTAGGACAGGGCGCAATGAGCAGTTCTTC.

The CDR3 loop reads CASGTHREGGEQYF. The CDR3 DNA reads as TGTGCCAGCGGGACCCACCGGGAAGGGGGAGAGCAGTACTTC. The gene calls are TRBV3-1 and TRBJ2-5; weak D call: TRBD1 (6 bases). The V end lost 8 bases, the J end lost 11 bases, and 24 bases lay between the germline ends. The germline V gene has CDR1 LGHDT and CDR2 YNNKEL (reference sequence). The CDR3 totals 14 residues.

This clonotype was detected a few times. The chain's CDR3 is CASSPNRVHEQYF. The CDR3 DNA reads TGTGCCAGCAGCCCCAACAGGGTCCACGAGCAGTACTTC. This chain joins TRBV7-2 and TRBJ2-7, with D perhaps matching TRBD1 (6 bases). Germline CDR1 SGHTA, CDR2 FQGNSA. The CDR3 has 13 amino acids. Trimming cost V 5 bases and J 5 bases, with 13 bases left between them.

This clonotype was detected a few times. This chain connects TRBV4-1 to TRBJ2-1; the D is unclear. The CDR3 length is 15 residues. V lost 4 bases, J lost 1 base, and 11 bases lay in between. Germline CDR1 and CDR2: MGHRA and YSYEKL. Here the CDR3 reads CASSLRHGSYNEQFF. CDR3 nucleotide sequence: TGCGCCAGCAGCCTGCGACACGGGTCCTACAATGAGCAGTTCTTC.

This clonotype has only a few counts. This chain joins TRBV20-1 and TRBJ2-7; 7 nucleotides match TRBD1. The CDR3 runs 15 residues. V gave up 3 bases and J gave up 0 bases; unmatched junction bases: 8. Germline assignment: CDR1 DFQATT and CDR2 SNEGSKA (reference sequence). The CDR3 is CSASDSGTASYEQYF. The CDR3 coding sequence is TGCAGTGCTAGTGACTCCGGGACAGCCTCCTACGAGCAGTACTTC.

A single count supports this clonotype. V is TRBV7-8 and J is TRBJ2-7; 7 nucleotides match TRBD2. This CDR3 region has 14 residues. Losses at the gene ends were 7 bases for V and 2 bases for J; bases not matched to a gene: 8. The V gene's germline CDR1 is SGHVS and CDR2 FQNEAQ. In DNA, the CDR3 is TGTGCCAGCACGTCTTCCCGGGGGGCCTACGAGCAGTACTTC. Protein: CASTSSRGAYEQYF.

This clonotype was counted a few times. The J gene is TRBJ2-3, the V gene TRBV6-5; weak D call: TRBD1 (5 bases). This CDR3 contains 15 residues. Germline CDR1 MNHEY, CDR2 SVGAGI. V lost 2 bases and J 4 bases, leaving 13 bases between the germline ends. The chain's CDR3 is CASSYGAPPPDTQYF. The CDR3 region has the DNA TGTGCCAGCAGTTACGGGGCGCCCCCCCCAGATACGCAGTATTTT.

Only a few counts were recorded for this clonotype. The chain recombines TRBV29-1 with TRBJ2-3; D gene unclear. Trimming took off 5 bases at V and 4 bases at J, with 16 bases between the two ends. In germline, CDR1 is SQVTM, CDR2 ANQGSEA. There are 14 residues in the CDR3. This CDR3 is CSVRDGLEADTQYF. CDR3 bases: TGCAGCGTTCGAGACGGGCTAGAGGCAGATACGCAGTATTTT.

The J gene is TRBJ2-1, the V gene TRBV7-3; TRBD2 aligns across 8 bases. Trimming cost V 5 bases and J 2 bases; bases outside gene matches: 5. The CDR3 spans 15 residues. Looked up from germline, CDR1 is SGHTA and CDR2 is FQGTGA. As DNA, the CDR3 is TGTGCCAGCAGCCCCGCGGGACTAGCCTACAATGAGCAGTTCTTC. Its translation is CASSPAGLAYNEQFF.

The chain couples TRBV7-2 to TRBJ1-5, with no clear D. Germline loops: CDR1 SGHTA, CDR2 FQGNSA. V was pared by 2 bases and J by 4 bases, with 12 bases between. The CDR3 consists of 15 residues. Here the CDR3 DNA reads TGTGCCAGCAGCTTAAGACGGACCCCAAATCAGCCCCAGCATTTT. It encodes CASSLRRTPNQPQHF.

The chain has TRBV7-9 and TRBJ1-5, with D possibly matching TRBD1 (5 bases). V lost 2 bases to trimming and J lost 5 bases, with 10 bases between them. CDR1 is SEHNR and CDR2 is FQNEAQ in the germline V gene (reference sequence). This CDR3 is 14 amino acids long. CDR3 amino acids: CASSLTQGDQPQHF. The CDR3 DNA is TGTGCCAGCAGCTTAACGCAGGGAGATCAGCCCCAGCATTTT.

This clonotype showed up many times. The V call is TRBV20-1, the J call TRBJ1-2; 7 bases map to TRBD1. The CDR3 totals 17 residues. The junction had 18 bases not matched to a gene; V was cut back by 3 bases and J by 5 bases. The germline V gene encodes CDR1 DFQATT and CDR2 SNEGSKA (reference sequence). CDR3 sequence (DNA): TGCAGTGCTAGGGAAGGACAGGTTTCAAAGCCCCTATATGGCTACACCTTC. It is translated as CSAREGQVSKPLYGYTF.

This clonotype turned up a few times. The gene calls are TRBV4-3 and TRBJ1-1; TRBD1 is a possible D gene (5 bases). Germline V gene sequence: CDR1 LGHNA, CDR2 YSLEER. Trimming pared 0 bases from V and 3 bases from J, leaving 11 bases between. There are 15 residues in the CDR3. In DNA, the CDR3 is TGCGCCAGCAGCCAAGAGGAGGGACTGCACACTGAAGCTTTCTTT. Translating gives CASSQEEGLHTEAFF.